This TCR beta chain was recovered during a study of blood T cells in healthy people across ages. To note about this clonotype: Antigen unknown.

Study observations and caveats: In long-lived donors, naive CD4+ cell counts and diversity exceeded those of aged donors.

Individuals who donated were healthy Caucasians from Russia aged roughly 6 to 100. Alongside a J-beta primer mix, a sample-barcoded 5' primer served in a second PCR lasting about 7 to 12 cycles. A template-switch adaptor with 12 random nucleotides tagged each cDNA molecule. One entry per CDR3 protein results from TCRdb running MiXCR on the 5' RACE reads. The sample has hundreds of thousands of distinct CDR3 sequences, more than 45% seen once. Germline assignment: CDR1 SGHTA and CDR2 FQGNSA. This CDR3 region has 16 residues. V shed 2 bases and J shed 8 bases, with 21 bases lying between them. This TCR derives from a man between 25 and 39 years old in good health. The genes are TRBV7-2 and TRBJ1-2, with D tentatively TRBD1 (6 bases). Sequenced sample: blood. The CDR3 DNA follows: TGTGCCAGCAGCTTATCGGACCAGGGGTACCACCAAGGCTACACCTTC. Translating it yields CASSLSDQGYHQGYTF. Variable domain in full (rest from reference TRBV7-2 and TRBJ1-2): GAGVSQSPSNKVTEKGKDVELRCDPISGHTALYWYRQSLGQGLEFLIYFQGNSAPDKSGLPSDRFSAERTGGSVSTLTIQRTQQEDSAVYLCASSLSDQGYHQGYTFGSGTRLTVV.